These T cell receptor beta chains were read from a single sample in a study of T cells expressing NK-cell markers. TCRdb re-called the 5' RACE reads, yielding one record per CDR3 amino acid sequence without DNA. Recorded for this sample: 450,000 to 600,000 distinct CDR3 sequences. Input material: blood T cells: a sorted CD56 or NKG2C T cell subset, CD4+ or CD8+ T cells, or bulk PBMC T cells (not recorded which). The receptors derive from a man in his late teens or twenties in good health. Both conserved end residues are part of each CDR3. The order of the fields is CDR3 length, V gene, J gene, CDR3 protein.

cdr3_length: 14
v_call: TRBV29-1
j_call: TRBJ1-4
cdr3_aa: CSTVPRATNEKLFF

cdr3_length: 18
v_call: TRBV6-2/TRBV6-3
j_call: TRBJ2-7
cdr3_aa: CASSYSRAGDTRSYEQYF

cdr3_length: 12
v_call: TRBV6-2/TRBV6-3
j_call: TRBJ2-1
cdr3_aa: CASGRDWNEQFF

cdr3_length: 13
v_call: TRBV10-2
j_call: TRBJ1-2
cdr3_aa: CASNNQGAGGYTF

cdr3_length: 15
v_call: TRBV7-3
j_call: TRBJ2-1
cdr3_aa: CASSPTGQGYNEQFF

cdr3_length: 13
v_call: TRBV29-1
j_call: TRBJ2-3
cdr3_aa: CSDAGTGTDTQYF

cdr3_length: 21
v_call: TRBV5-6
j_call: TRBJ2-3
cdr3_aa: CASSLVSASGRLDGGTDTQYF

cdr3_length: 16
v_call: TRBV12-3/TRBV12-4
j_call: TRBJ2-1
cdr3_aa: CASIRGLAGDYNEQFF

cdr3_length: 16
v_call: TRBV7-8
j_call: TRBJ2-3
cdr3_aa: CASSLVGLDSTDTQYF

cdr3_length: 11
v_call: TRBV29-1
j_call: TRBJ2-2
cdr3_aa: CSVGKDRELFF

cdr3_length: 15
v_call: TRBV12-3/TRBV12-4
j_call: TRBJ2-1
cdr3_aa: CASSRNRAEGLEQFF

cdr3_length: 15
v_call: TRBV9
j_call: TRBJ2-7
cdr3_aa: CASSVVPSATYEQYF

cdr3_length: 15
v_call: TRBV9
j_call: TRBJ2-5
cdr3_aa: CASNRRGGEQETQYF

cdr3_length: 15
v_call: TRBV5-8
j_call: TRBJ2-1
cdr3_aa: CASSLAGGRFHEQFF

cdr3_length: 16
v_call: TRBV4-2
j_call: TRBJ2-1
cdr3_aa: CASSQSSGSLGDEQFF

cdr3_length: 14
v_call: TRBV6-5
j_call: TRBJ1-2
cdr3_aa: CATTSPDRLYGYTF

cdr3_length: 14
v_call: TRBV20-1
j_call: TRBJ1-1
cdr3_aa: CSASGAEGNTEAFF

cdr3_length: 17
v_call: TRBV4-1
j_call: TRBJ2-1
cdr3_aa: CASSPRAPSGSNNEQFF

cdr3_length: 15
v_call: TRBV20-1
j_call: TRBJ2-1
cdr3_aa: CSARDRRSGRNEQFF

cdr3_length: 13
v_call: TRBV7-2
j_call: TRBJ2-7
cdr3_aa: CASSSEVEVEQYF

cdr3_length: 14
v_call: TRBV4-1
j_call: TRBJ1-1
cdr3_aa: CASSQDVRGAEAFF

cdr3_length: 13
v_call: TRBV12-3/TRBV12-4
j_call: TRBJ2-7
cdr3_aa: CASSLGVGNEQYF

cdr3_length: 13
v_call: TRBV7-9
j_call: TRBJ2-5
cdr3_aa: CASSESRVETQYF

cdr3_length: 14
v_call: TRBV12-3/TRBV12-4
j_call: TRBJ1-1
cdr3_aa: CASSLGRRYTEAFF

cdr3_length: 16
v_call: TRBV11-2
j_call: TRBJ2-1
cdr3_aa: CASSPTPIRVYNEQFF

cdr3_length: 14
v_call: TRBV12-3/TRBV12-4
j_call: TRBJ2-1
cdr3_aa: CASSSDRGEHEQFF

cdr3_length: 14
v_call: TRBV5-1
j_call: TRBJ1-5
cdr3_aa: CARVAFPERGPQHF

cdr3_length: 13
v_call: TRBV7-7
j_call: TRBJ2-1
cdr3_aa: CASSSGSGVEQFF

cdr3_length: 15
v_call: TRBV6-5
j_call: TRBJ2-1
cdr3_aa: CASSSPGSGANEQFF

cdr3_length: 13
v_call: TRBV28
j_call: TRBJ2-1
cdr3_aa: CATLDIQRPEQFF

cdr3_length: 14
v_call: TRBV18
j_call: TRBJ2-7
cdr3_aa: CASSLNLVLNEQYF

cdr3_length: 15
v_call: TRBV27
j_call: TRBJ2-1
cdr3_aa: CASCAVPLSYNEQFF

cdr3_length: 16
v_call: TRBV4-3
j_call: TRBJ2-1
cdr3_aa: CASSEIRQGVYNEQFF

cdr3_length: 12
v_call: TRBV7-9
j_call: TRBJ2-5
cdr3_aa: CASSSGTKTQYF

cdr3_length: 14
v_call: TRBV15
j_call: TRBJ2-1
cdr3_aa: CATSILLSNNEQFF

cdr3_length: 15
v_call: TRBV4-3
j_call: TRBJ2-7
cdr3_aa: CASSQDRTGTYEQYF

cdr3_length: 12
v_call: TRBV30
j_call: TRBJ2-5
cdr3_aa: CALRGQQETQYF

cdr3_length: 16
v_call: TRBV28
j_call: TRBJ2-7
cdr3_aa: CASSLGLAIDSYEQYF

cdr3_length: 15
v_call: TRBV27
j_call: TRBJ2-1
cdr3_aa: CASRIEGQGAGEQFF

cdr3_length: 17
v_call: TRBV9
j_call: TRBJ2-2
cdr3_aa: CASSVAVQGAITGELFF